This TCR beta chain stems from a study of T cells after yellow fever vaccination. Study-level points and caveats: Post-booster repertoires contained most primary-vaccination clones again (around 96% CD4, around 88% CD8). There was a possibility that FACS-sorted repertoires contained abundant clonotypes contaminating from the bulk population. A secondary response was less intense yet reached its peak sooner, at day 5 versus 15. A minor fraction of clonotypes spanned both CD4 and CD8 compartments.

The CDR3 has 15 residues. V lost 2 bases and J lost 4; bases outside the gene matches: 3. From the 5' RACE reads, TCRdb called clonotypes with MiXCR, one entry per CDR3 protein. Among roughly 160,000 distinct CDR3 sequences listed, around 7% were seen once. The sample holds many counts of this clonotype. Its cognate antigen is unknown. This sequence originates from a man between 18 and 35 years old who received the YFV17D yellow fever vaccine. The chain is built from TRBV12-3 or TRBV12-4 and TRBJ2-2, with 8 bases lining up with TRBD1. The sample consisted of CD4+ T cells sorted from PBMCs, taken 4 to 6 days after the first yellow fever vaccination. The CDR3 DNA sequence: TGTGCCAGCAGTTTACGTCAGGGGGCCACCGGGGAGCTGTTTTTT. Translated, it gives CASSLRQGATGELFF.